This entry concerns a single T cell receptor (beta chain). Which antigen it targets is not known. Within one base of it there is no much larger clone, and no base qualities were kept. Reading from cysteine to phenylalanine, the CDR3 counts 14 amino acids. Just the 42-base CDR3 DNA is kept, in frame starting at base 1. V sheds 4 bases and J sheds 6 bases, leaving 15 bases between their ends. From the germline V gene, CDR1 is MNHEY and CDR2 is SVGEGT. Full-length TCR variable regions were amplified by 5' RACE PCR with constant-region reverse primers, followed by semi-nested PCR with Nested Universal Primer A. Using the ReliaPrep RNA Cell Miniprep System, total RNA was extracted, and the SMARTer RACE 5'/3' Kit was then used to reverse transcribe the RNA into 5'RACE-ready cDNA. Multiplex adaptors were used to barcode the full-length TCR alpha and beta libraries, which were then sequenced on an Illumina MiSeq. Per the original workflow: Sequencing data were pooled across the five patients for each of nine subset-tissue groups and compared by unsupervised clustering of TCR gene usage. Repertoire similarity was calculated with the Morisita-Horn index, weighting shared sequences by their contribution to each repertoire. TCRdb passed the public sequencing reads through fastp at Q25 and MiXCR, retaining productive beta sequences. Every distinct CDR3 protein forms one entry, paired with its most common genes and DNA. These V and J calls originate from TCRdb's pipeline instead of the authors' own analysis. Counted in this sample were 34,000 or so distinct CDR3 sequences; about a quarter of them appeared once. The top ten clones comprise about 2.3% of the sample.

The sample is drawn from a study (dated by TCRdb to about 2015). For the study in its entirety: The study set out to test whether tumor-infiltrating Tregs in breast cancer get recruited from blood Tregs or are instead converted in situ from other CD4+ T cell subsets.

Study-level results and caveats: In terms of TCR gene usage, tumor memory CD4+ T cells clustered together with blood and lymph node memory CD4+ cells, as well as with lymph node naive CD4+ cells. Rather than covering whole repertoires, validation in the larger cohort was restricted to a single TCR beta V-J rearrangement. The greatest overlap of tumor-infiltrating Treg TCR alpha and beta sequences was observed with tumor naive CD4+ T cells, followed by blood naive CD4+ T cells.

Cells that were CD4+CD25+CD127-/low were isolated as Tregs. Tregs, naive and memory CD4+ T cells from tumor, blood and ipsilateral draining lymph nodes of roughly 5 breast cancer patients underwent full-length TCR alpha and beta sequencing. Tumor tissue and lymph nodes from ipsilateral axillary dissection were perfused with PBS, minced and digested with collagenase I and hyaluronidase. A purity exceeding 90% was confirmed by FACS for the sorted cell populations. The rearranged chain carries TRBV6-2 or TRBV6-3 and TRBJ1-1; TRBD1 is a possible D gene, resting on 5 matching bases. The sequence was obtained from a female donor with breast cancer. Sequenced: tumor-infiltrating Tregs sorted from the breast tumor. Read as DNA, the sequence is TGTGCCAGCAGTTCCGGGGGGGGGAAGGCTGAAGCTTTCTTT. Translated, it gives CASSSGGGKAEAFF.